This TCR beta chain was identified during a study of cytomegalovirus exposure and HLA in healthy donors. At the level of the study: The Caucasian-associated ancestry cluster contained 81% of the approximately 400 genotyped donors.

CDR1 and CDR2 from the germline V gene are SGDLS and YYNGEE. V lost 1 base to trimming and J lost 6 bases; unmatched junction nucleotides: 8. The CDR3 length is 16 residues. Amplification used 60 Vbeta primers and 13 Jbeta primers. Here immunoSEQ multiplex PCR was the method, and the copy in TCRdb shows in-frame clones only, minus some. The table includes 45,000 to 65,000 clones, about 84% detected once. With regard to this clone: As yet, its antigen is unknown.

Study results and limitations: A later analysis linked a missense DCLRE1C variant to TCR beta V- and J-gene trimming. In a later analysis, TCR association rates varied by HLA locus: DRB1 most, HLA-C fewest. Most TCR sequences were seen very rarely across donors, but some public TCRs occurred in many.

The source material was PBMCs. This clonotype was obtained from a young man in good health and CMV-seronegative. This rearrangement joins TRBV9 to TRBJ2-2; 8 bases match TRBD2. CDR3 DNA: TGTGCCAGCAGCGTAACTTTGCGGGAGGCGGCCGGGGAGCTGTTTTTT. Residues: CASSVTLREAAGELFF.